A single sample is the source of the 30 T cell receptor beta chains below, sequenced in a study of T-cell reconstitution after alpha-beta-depleted transplantation in children. Using unique molecular identifiers, the investigators prepared the TCRbeta library. One entry per CDR3 protein, called by TCRdb with MiXCR from the PCR reads. The table has roughly 400,000 distinct CDR3 sequences, around 21% seen once. Sequenced material: PBMCs from the stem cell graft donor, taken from the stem cell graft. The origin of the receptors is a human donor who donated a stem cell graft to a child with acute myeloid leukemia.

This clonotype was found a few times. The chain is built from TRBV18 and TRBJ2-1; unclear D gene. Trimming pared 3 bases from V and 0 bases from J, leaving 15 bases between. CDR3 length: 17 amino acids. Germline V gives CDR1 KGHSH, CDR2 LQKENI. As DNA, the CDR3 is TGTGCCAGCTCACCGAACGGTTTCCAGAGCTCCTACAATGAGCAGTTCTTC. It yields the protein CASSPNGFQSSYNEQFF.

The chain has TRBV11-2 and TRBJ1-2, with no clear D. CDR1 and CDR2 from the germline V gene are SGHAT and FQNNGV. The CDR3 contains 16 residues. Trimming removed 0 bases at V and 4 bases at J, with 15 bases between. The DNA for the CDR3 is TGTGCCAGCAGCTTAGATCCTTCCCGGACGTCCTATGGCTACACCTTC. It specifies CASSLDPSRTSYGYTF.

This clonotype has at least ten counts. The chain couples TRBV29-1 to TRBJ2-1; 14 nucleotides line up with TRBD2. The germline gives CDR1 SQVTM, CDR2 ANQGSEA. The ends lost 7 bases at V and 10 bases at J; junction bases unmatched: 15. The CDR3 totals 16 residues. Here the CDR3 DNA reads TGCAGCGCCAAAGAAACAGGGGGACTAGCGGGAGAGGAGCAGTTCTTC. It specifies CSAKETGGLAGEEQFF.

There are a few counts of this clonotype. The genes are TRBV5-1 and TRBJ2-7; no definite D call. The CDR3 length is 13 residues. V was cut by 7 bases and J by 1 base, with 12 bases left in between. CDR1 is SGHRS, CDR2 YFSETQ, per germline. CDR3 residues: CASGSDGSYEQYF. DNA of the CDR3: TGCGCCAGCGGATCTGACGGATCCTACGAGCAGTACTTC.

The chain employs TRBV7-6 and TRBJ1-4, with D perhaps TRBD1 (5 bases). Germline assignment: CDR1 SGHVS and CDR2 FNYEAQ. V lost 5 bases and J 2 bases, leaving 9 bases between the germline ends. This CDR3 has 14 amino acids. The CDR3 bases are TGTGCCAGCAGCGGCGGGACCACTAATGAAAAACTGTTTTTT. Residues: CASSGGTTNEKLFF. Full variable domain (remainder filled in from reference TRBV7-6 and TRBJ1-4): GAGVSQSPRYKVTKRGQDVALRCDPISGHVSLYWYRQALGQGPEFLTYFNYEAQQDKSGLPNDRFSAERPEGSISTLTIQRTEQRDSAMYRCASSGGTTNEKLFFGSGTQLSVL.

This clonotype appeared a few times. The V gene is TRBV24-1, the J gene TRBJ2-1; 9 positions agree with TRBD2. J lost 7 bases, V lost 3 bases, and 9 bases had no gene match. The CDR3 consists of 16 residues. Germline V gene lookup returns CDR1 KGHDR and CDR2 SFDVKD. In DNA, the CDR3 is TGTGCCACCAGTGATCCGGGACTAGCTCGGGGGAATGAGCAGTTCTTC. It yields the protein CATSDPGLARGNEQFF.

The V call is TRBV7-6, the J call TRBJ1-3; D uncertain. The length of the CDR3 is 18 residues. Germline V gene lookup returns CDR1 SGHVS and CDR2 FNYEAQ. Trimming cost V 3 bases and J 0 bases, with 18 bases left between them. The CDR3 sequence: CASSFDPSEGTSGNTIYF. The CDR3 region has the DNA TGTGCCAGCAGCTTCGACCCTAGTGAAGGAACCTCTGGAAACACCATATATTTT.

The chain combines TRBV15 with TRBJ2-3, with D perhaps assigned TRBD1 or TRBD2 (5 bases each). Trimming cost V 5 bases and J 1 base, with 13 bases left between them. The germline CDR1 and CDR2 sequences are LNHNV and YYDKDF (reference sequence). The CDR3 contains 15 residues. The CDR3 sequence: CATSRDPWGTDTQYF. CDR3 nucleotides: TGTGCCACCAGCCGGGACCCGTGGGGCACAGATACGCAGTATTTT. The variable domain in full, with the rest retrieved from reference TRBV15 and TRBJ2-3, is DAMVIQNPRYQVTQFGKPVTLSCSQTLNHNVMYWYQQKSSQAPKLLFHYYDKDFNNEADTPDNFQSRRPNTSFCFLDIRSPGLGDTAMYLCATSRDPWGTDTQYFGPGTRLTVL.

V usage is TRBV27 and J usage is TRBJ2-4; 12 nucleotides agree with TRBD2. J was trimmed by 5 bases and V by 11 bases; bases with no gene match: 7. CDR3 length equals 14 residues. CDR1 is MNHEY and CDR2 is SMNVEV in the germline V gene (reference sequence). CDR3 region: CARRTSGAENIQYF. In nucleotides, the CDR3 is TGTGCCCGAAGGACTAGCGGGGCCGAAAACATTCAGTACTTC.

The chain has TRBV5-5 and TRBJ2-7; D remains unclear. This CDR3 has 14 amino acids. CDR1 is SGHKS, CDR2 YYEKEE, per germline (reference sequence). V lost 7 bases, J lost 5 bases, and 19 bases lay in between. CDR3 region: CASDIGGRSHEQYF. CDR3 nucleotides: TGTGCCAGCGACATCGGTGGTAGGAGCCACGAGCAGTACTTC.

Only a few counts were recorded for this clonotype. V gene TRBV28 combines with J gene TRBJ2-7; 7 bases are a match to TRBD2. Germline V gives CDR1 MDHEN, CDR2 SYDVKM. Trimming removed 7 bases from V and 5 bases from J; junction bases left unmatched: 8. The CDR3 runs to 13 residues. The CDR3 loop is CASTEGGPDEQYF. CDR3 nucleotides: TGTGCCAGCACCGAGGGAGGGCCGGACGAGCAGTACTTC.

The chain is built from TRBV5-1 and TRBJ2-6; perhaps TRBD2 as D (6 bases). The CDR3 covers 15 residues. Trimming took 2 bases from V and 2 from J, leaving 8 bases between them. The germline gives CDR1 SGHRS, CDR2 YFSETQ. The CDR3 nucleotides read TGCGCCAGCAGCTTCGGGGGTGCTGGGGCCAACGTCCTGACTTTC. It encodes CASSFGGAGANVLTF.

The chain uses TRBV28 and TRBJ2-1; tentatively, D is TRBD1 (6 bases). The V gene's germline CDR1 is MDHEN and CDR2 SYDVKM. V was trimmed by 2 bases and J by 7 bases, leaving 18 bases between them. CDR3 length equals 16 residues. The CDR3 DNA reads TGTGCCAGCAGTTTAGTTCCAGGGACATCACGGAATGAGCAGTTCTTC. It yields the protein CASSLVPGTSRNEQFF.

This clonotype was counted at least ten times. The J gene is TRBJ2-7, the V gene TRBV20-1, with D unclear. V lost 6 bases to trimming and J lost 1 base, with 4 bases between them. Germline loops: CDR1 DFQATT, CDR2 SNEGSKA (reference sequence). CDR3 size: 10 residues. CDR3 DNA: TGCAGTGCGCATTCCTACGAGCAGTACTTC. The encoded protein is CSAHSYEQYF.

This clonotype was seen only a few times. In DNA form, the CDR3 reads TGTGCCAGCAGCTCAACGGGACAGGATATCCTTCTCTACGAGCAGTACTTC. Protein: CASSSTGQDILLYEQYF. This sequence joins TRBV7-7 and TRBJ2-7, with 8 bases lining up with TRBD1. Germline CDR1 SSHAT, CDR2 FNYEAQ (reference sequence). The ends lost 4 bases at V and 3 bases at J; junction bases unmatched: 14. The CDR3 is 17 amino acids.

CDR3 bases: TGCAGCGTTGTTTCGGTCAGGGGGTCCCAAAACATTCAGTACTTC. Translated, it gives CSVVSVRGSQNIQYF. The chain recombines TRBV29-1 with TRBJ2-4; 7 bases match TRBD1. V shed 4 bases and J 5 bases; nucleotides not matched to a gene: 11. Germline V lookup: CDR1 SQVTM, CDR2 ANQGSEA. The CDR3 is 15 amino acids.

This clonotype was observed a few times. V gene TRBV14 combines with J gene TRBJ2-5; no firm D call. The CDR3 extends over 11 amino acids. Germline V gives CDR1 SGHDN, CDR2 FVKESK. V was pared by 1 base and J by 7 bases, with 4 bases between. The CDR3 DNA is TGTGCCAGCAGCCAAGGGGGGACCCAGTACTTC. Translation gives CASSQGGTQYF.

This clonotype was found a few times. The chain combines TRBV6-2 or TRBV6-3 with TRBJ2-5, with 9 bases matching TRBD2. CDR3 length: 15 residues. Germline V gene lookup returns CDR1 MNHEY and CDR2 SVGEGT. V dropped 4 bases and J dropped 3; count of bases not matched to a gene: 6. The CDR3 reads CASSWVAGEEETQYF. CDR3 nucleotide sequence: TGTGCCAGCAGTTGGGTAGCGGGAGAGGAAGAGACCCAGTACTTC.

The rearrangement uses TRBV12-3 or TRBV12-4 and TRBJ2-5, with D possibly being TRBD1 (5 bases). CDR3 size: 16 residues. The V gene lost 6 bases and the J gene lost 4 bases, with 21 bases spanning the gap. The CDR3 reads CASSRLEWGRAETQYF. Written as DNA, the CDR3 is TGTGCCAGCAGCCGGCTGGAATGGGGCAGGGCAGAGACCCAGTACTTC.

This clonotype has a handful of counts. This sequence joins TRBV12-3 or TRBV12-4 and TRBJ2-3; tentatively, D is TRBD2 (5 bases). The V gene lost 6 bases and the J gene lost 2 bases, with 21 bases spanning the gap. CDR3 length: 17 residues. CDR3 sequence: CASSHPPVSGPTDTQYF. CDR3 nucleotides: TGTGCCAGCAGCCACCCCCCGGTCAGCGGACCCACAGATACGCAGTATTTT.

This clonotype was seen a few times. The CDR3 loop is CASSFGGGSSYNEQFF. The CDR3 DNA is TGTGCCAGCAGCTTCGGTGGGGGGAGCTCCTACAATGAGCAGTTCTTC. The chain carries TRBV11-2 and TRBJ2-1, with a tentative D call TRBD2 (6 bases). This CDR3 region has 16 residues. Trimming removed 3 bases from V and 0 bases from J, with 12 bases in between. CDR1 is SGHAT and CDR2 is FQNNGV in the germline V gene.

The V call is TRBV12-3 or TRBV12-4, the J call TRBJ2-7, with TRBD2 identical over 8 bases. V lost 4 bases to trimming and J lost 6 bases; unmatched junction nucleotides: 5. This CDR3 is built from 13 residues. The CDR3 here is CASSSGTSLEQYF. The CDR3 DNA reads TGTGCCAGCAGTTCCGGGACTAGTCTCGAGCAGTACTTC.

This clonotype was observed once. One base away lies a much larger clone, so this may be a sequencing read error. J is TRBJ2-5 and V is TRBV29-1, with D uncertain. The CDR3 spans 13 residues. From germline, CDR1 is SQVTM and CDR2 ANQGSEA. The DNA for the CDR3 is TGCATCGTCGAAGTCAGCGTTGGAGAGACCCAGTACTTC. Its protein is CIVEVSVGETQYF. Full variable domain (outside the CDR3, taken from reference TRBV29-1 and TRBJ2-5): SAVISQKPSRDICQRGTSLTIQCQVDSQVTMMFWYRQQPGQSLTLIATANQGSEATYESGFVIDKFPISRPNLTFSTLTVSNMSPEDSSIYLCIVEVSVGETQYFGPGTRLLVL.

This clonotype was seen more than once but under ten times. V gene TRBV10-2 combines with J gene TRBJ2-7; TRBD1 matches 9 bases. Germline-derived CDR1 and CDR2 are WSHSY and SAAADI. This CDR3 has 13 residues. V dropped 6 bases and J dropped 7; count of bases not matched to a gene: 7. The CDR3 nucleotides are TGCGCCAGCAGCCGGGGACAGGGATTGGAGCAGTACTTC. Encoded protein: CASSRGQGLEQYF.

This clonotype came up many times. V is TRBV4-3 and J is TRBJ2-3; D unclear. Trimming left V 2 bases short and J 2 bases short, with 17 bases between. The length of the CDR3 is 17 residues. Germline V lookup: CDR1 LGHNA, CDR2 YSLEER. CDR3 in amino acids: CASSQQIARLTTDTQYF. The DNA of the CDR3 is TGCGCCAGCAGCCAACAGATCGCTCGGCTAACCACAGATACGCAGTATTTT.

The sample holds a few counts of this clonotype. The chain has TRBV20-1 and TRBJ2-7; 7 bases match TRBD1. Germline CDR1 DFQATT, CDR2 SNEGSKA (reference sequence). The CDR3 runs to 14 residues. Trimming took 5 bases from V and 0 from J; bases not matched to a gene: 7. The CDR3, as DNA: TGCAGTGCTGAAACCGGGACAGCCTCCTACGAGCAGTACTTC. This sequence encodes CSAETGTASYEQYF.

There are a few counts of this clonotype. CDR3 region: CATSFGAPRDEQFF. In nucleotides, the CDR3 is TGTGCCACCAGTTTCGGGGCTCCAAGGGATGAGCAGTTCTTC. The rearrangement uses TRBV24-1 and TRBJ2-1; possibly TRBD1 or TRBD2 for D (5 bases each). This CDR3 region has 14 residues. The V and J ends lost 6 bases and 8 bases respectively, with 16 bases between them. Germline V gene lookup returns CDR1 KGHDR and CDR2 SFDVKD.

In this sample, this clonotype turned up many times. The chain employs TRBV25-1 and TRBJ2-7, with D perhaps given as TRBD1 or TRBD2 (5 bases each). Trimming removed 1 base from V and 2 bases from J, with 9 bases in between. CDR1 and CDR2 (germline): MGHDK, SYGVNS. This CDR3 contains 14 residues. The DNA of the CDR3 is TGTGCCAGCAGTGAATTGGGACGGACCTACGAGCAGTACTTC. Translation gives CASSELGRTYEQYF.

This clonotype was found once. The chain couples TRBV3-1 to TRBJ2-1; 11 positions match TRBD1. Germline trimming cut 4 bases from V and 4 bases from J; bases unmatched to any gene: 3. The CDR3 contains 15 residues. CDR1 LGHDT and CDR2 YNNKEL come from the germline V gene (reference sequence). The CDR3 here is CASSRGQGVYNEQFF. The CDR3 region has the DNA TGTGCCAGCAGCCGGGGACAGGGGGTGTACAATGAGCAGTTCTTC.

This clonotype was observed a few times. J is TRBJ2-2 and V is TRBV12-3 or TRBV12-4, with TRBD2 matching 7 bases. The CDR3 runs to 17 residues. V lost 0 bases to trimming and J lost 4 bases; unmatched junction nucleotides: 8. As DNA, the CDR3 is TGTGCCAGCAGTTTAGCGCTCCGGCTAGCGGTCACCGGGGAGCTGTTTTTT. Its protein is CASSLALRLAVTGELFF.